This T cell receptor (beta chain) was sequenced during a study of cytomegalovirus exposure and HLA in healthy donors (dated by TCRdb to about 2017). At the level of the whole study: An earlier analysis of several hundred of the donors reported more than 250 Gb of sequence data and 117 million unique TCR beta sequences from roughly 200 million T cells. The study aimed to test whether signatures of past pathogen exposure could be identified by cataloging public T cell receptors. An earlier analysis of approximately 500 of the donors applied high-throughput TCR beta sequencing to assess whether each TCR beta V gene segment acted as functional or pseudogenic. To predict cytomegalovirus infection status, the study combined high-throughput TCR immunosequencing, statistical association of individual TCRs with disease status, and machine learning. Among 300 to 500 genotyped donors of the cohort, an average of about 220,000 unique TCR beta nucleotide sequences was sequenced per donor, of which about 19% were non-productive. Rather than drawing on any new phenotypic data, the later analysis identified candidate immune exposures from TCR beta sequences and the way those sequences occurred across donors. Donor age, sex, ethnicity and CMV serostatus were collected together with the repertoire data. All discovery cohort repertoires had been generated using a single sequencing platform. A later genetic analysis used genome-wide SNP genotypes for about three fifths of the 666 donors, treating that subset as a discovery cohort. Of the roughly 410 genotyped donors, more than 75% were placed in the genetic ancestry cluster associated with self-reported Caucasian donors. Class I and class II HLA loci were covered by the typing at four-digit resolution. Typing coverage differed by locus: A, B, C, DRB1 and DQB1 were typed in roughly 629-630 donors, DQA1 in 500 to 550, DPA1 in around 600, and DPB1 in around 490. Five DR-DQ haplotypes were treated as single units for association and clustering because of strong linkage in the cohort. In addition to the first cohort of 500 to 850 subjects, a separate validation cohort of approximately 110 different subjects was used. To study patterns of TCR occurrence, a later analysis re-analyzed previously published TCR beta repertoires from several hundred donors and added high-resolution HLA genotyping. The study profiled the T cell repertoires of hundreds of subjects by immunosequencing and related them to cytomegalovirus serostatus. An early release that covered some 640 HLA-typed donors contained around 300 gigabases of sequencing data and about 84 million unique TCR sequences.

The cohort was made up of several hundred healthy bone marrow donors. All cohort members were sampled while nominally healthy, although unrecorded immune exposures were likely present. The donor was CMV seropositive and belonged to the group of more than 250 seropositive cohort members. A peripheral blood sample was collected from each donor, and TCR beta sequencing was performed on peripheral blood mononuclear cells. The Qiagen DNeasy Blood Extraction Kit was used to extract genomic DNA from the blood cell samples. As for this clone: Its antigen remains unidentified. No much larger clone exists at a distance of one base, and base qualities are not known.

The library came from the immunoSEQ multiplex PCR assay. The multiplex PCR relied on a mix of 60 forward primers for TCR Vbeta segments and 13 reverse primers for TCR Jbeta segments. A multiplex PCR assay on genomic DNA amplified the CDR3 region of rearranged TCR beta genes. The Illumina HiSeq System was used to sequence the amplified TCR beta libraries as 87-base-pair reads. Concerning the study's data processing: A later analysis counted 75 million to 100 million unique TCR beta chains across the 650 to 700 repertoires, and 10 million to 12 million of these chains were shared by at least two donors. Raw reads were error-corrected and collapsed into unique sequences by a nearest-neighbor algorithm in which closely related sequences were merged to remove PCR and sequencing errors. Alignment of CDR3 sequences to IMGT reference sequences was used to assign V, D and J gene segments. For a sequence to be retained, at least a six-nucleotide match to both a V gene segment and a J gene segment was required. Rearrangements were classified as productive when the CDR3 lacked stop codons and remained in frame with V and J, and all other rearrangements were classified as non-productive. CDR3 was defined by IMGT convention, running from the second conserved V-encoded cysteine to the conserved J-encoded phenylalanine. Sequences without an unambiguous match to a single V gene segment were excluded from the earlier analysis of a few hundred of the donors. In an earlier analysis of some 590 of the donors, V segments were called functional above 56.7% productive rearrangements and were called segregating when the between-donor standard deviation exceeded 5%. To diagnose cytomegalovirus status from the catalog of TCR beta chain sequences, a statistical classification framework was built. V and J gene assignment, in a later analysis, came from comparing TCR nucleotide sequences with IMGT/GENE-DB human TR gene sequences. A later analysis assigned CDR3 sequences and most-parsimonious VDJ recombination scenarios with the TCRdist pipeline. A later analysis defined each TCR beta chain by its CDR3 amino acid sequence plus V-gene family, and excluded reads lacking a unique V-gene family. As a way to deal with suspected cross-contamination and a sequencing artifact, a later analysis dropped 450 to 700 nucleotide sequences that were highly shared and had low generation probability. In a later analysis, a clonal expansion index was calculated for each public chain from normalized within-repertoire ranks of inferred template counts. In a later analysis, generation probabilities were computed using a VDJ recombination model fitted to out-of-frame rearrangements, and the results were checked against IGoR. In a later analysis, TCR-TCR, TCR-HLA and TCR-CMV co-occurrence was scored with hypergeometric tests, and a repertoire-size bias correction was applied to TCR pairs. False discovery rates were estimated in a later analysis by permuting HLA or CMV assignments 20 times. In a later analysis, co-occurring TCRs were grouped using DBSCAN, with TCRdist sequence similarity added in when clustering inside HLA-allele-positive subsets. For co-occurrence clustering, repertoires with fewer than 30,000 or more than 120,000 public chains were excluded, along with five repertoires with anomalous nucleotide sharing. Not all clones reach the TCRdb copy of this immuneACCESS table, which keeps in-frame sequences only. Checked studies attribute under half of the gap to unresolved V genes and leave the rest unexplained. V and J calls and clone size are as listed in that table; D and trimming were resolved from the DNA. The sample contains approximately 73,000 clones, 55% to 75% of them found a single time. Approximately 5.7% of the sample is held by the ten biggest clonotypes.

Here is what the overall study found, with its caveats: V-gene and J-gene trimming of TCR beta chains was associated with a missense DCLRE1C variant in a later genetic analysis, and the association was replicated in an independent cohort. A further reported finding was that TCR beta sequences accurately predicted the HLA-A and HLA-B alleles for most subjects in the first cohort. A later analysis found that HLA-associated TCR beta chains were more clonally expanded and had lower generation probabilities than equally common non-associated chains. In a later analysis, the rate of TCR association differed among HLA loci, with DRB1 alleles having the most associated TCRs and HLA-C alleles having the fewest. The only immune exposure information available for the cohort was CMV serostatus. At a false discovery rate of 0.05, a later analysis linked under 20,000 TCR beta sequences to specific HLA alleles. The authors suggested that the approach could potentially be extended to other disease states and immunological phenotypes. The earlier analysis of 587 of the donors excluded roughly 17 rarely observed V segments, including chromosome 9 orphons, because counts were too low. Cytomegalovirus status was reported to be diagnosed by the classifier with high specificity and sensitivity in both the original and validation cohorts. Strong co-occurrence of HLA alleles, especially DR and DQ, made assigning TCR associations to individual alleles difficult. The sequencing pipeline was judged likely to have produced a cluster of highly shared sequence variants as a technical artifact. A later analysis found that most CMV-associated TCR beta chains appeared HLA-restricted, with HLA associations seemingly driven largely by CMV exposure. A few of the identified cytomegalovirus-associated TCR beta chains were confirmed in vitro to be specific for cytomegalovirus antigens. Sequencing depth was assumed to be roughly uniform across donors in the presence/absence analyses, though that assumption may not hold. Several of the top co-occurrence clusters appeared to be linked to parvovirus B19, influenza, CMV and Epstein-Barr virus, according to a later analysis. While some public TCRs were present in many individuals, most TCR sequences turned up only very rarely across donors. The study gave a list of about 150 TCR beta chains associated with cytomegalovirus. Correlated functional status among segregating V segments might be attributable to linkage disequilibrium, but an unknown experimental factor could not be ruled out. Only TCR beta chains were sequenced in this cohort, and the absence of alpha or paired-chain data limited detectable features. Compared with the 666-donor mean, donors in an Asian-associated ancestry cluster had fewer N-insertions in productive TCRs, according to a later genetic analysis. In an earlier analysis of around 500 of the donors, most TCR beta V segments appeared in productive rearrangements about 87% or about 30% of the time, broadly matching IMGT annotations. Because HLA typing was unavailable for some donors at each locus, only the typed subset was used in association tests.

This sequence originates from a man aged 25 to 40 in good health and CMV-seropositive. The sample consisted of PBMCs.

CDR3 reads: CASSPAVSRNQPQHF. The nucleotide sequence is TGTGCCAGCAGCCCTGCAGTAAGTCGCAATCAGCCCCAGCATTTT. The sequence is built from TRBV7-2 and TRBJ1-5, with the D gene call left open. The CDR3 sequence holds 15 residues, the cysteine and phenylalanine included. Solely the CDR3 DNA is kept, with 45 bases framed from the first base. CDR1 and CDR2 (SGHTA, FQGNSA) derive from the germline V gene. The junction shows trimming of 5 bases on V and 2 bases on J, plus 13 bases between the germline ends.